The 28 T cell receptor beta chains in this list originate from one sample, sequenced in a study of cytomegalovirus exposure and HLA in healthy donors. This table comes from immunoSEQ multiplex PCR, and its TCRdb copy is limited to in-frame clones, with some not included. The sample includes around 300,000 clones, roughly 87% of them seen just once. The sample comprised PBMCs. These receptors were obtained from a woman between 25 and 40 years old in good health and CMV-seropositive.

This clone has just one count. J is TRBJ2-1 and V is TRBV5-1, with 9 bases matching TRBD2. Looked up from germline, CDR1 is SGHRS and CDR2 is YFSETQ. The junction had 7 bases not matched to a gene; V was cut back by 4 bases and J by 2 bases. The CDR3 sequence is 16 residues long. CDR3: CASSLLAGKTYNEQFF. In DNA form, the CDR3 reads TGCGCCAGCAGCCTGCTAGCGGGGAAAACCTACAATGAGCAGTTCTTC.

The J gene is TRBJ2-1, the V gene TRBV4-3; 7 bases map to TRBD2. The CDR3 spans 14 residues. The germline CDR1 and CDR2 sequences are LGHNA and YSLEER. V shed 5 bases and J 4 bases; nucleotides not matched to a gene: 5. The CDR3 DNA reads TGCGCCAGCAGCTTCGAGGGAGGGTACAATGAGCAGTTCTTC. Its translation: CASSFEGGYNEQFF.

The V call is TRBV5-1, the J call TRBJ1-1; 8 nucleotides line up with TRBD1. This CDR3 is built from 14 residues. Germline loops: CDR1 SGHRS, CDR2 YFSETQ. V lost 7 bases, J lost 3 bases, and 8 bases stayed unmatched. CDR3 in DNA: TGCGCCAGCCACGCCCGGGGACAGGACACTGAAGCTTTCTTT. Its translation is CASHARGQDTEAFF.

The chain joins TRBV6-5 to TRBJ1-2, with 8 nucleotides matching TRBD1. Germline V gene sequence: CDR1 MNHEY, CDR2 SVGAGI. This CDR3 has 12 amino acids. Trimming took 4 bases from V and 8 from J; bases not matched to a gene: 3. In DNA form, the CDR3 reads TGTGCCAGCAGTTCGACAGGGGCCGGCTACACCTTC. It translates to CASSSTGAGYTF.

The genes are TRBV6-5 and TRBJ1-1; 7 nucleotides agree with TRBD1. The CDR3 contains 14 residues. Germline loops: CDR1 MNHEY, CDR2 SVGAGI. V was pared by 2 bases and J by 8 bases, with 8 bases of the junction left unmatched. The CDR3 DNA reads TGTGCCAGCAGTTACGCAAATTGGGACAGAGAAGCTTTCTTT. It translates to CASSYANWDREAFF.

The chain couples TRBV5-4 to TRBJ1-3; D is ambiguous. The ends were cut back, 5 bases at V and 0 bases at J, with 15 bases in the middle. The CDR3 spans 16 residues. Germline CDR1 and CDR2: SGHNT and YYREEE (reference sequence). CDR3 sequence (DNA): TGTGCCAGCAGTTACCCTAACAGTGACTCTGGAAACACCATATATTTT. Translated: CASSYPNSDSGNTIYF.

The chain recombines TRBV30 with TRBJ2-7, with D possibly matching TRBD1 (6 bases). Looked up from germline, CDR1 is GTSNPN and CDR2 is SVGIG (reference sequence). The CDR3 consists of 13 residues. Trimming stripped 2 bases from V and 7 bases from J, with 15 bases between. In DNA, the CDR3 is TGTGCCTGGAGTAGACAGGCTAGGAGTGAGCAGTACTTC. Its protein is CAWSRQARSEQYF.

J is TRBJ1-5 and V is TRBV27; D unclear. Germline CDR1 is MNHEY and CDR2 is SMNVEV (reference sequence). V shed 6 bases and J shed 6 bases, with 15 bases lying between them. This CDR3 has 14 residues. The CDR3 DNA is TGTGCCAGCAGCCATGTCAGGTTTGCTCAGCCCCAGCATTTT. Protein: CASSHVRFAQPQHF.

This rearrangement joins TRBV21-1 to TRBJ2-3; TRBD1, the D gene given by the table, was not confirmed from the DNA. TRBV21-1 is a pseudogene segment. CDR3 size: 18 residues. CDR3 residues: CASSNSTTRGVSTDTQYF. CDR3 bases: TGTGCCAGCAGCAATTCTACAACCAGGGGTGTTAGCACAGATACGCAGTATTTT.

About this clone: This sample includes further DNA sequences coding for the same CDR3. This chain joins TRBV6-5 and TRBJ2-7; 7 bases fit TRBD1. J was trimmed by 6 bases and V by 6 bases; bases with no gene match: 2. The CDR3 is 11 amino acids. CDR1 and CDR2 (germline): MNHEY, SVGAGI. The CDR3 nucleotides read TGTGCCAGCAGCCCAGGGGGCGAGCAGTACTTC. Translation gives CASSPGGEQYF.

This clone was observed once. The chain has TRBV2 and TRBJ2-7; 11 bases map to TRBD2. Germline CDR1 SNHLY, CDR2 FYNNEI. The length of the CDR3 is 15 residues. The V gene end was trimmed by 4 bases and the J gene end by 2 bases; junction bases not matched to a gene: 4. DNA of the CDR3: TGTGCCAGCAGTGTTAGACTAGCGGGACCCTACGAGCAGTACTTC. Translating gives CASSVRLAGPYEQYF.

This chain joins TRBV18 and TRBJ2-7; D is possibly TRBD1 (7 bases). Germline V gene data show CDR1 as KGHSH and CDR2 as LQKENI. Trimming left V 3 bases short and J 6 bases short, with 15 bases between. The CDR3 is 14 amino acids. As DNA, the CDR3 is TGTGCCAGCTCACCCCGGACAGGAGGGATCGAGCAGTACTTC. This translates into CASSPRTGGIEQYF.

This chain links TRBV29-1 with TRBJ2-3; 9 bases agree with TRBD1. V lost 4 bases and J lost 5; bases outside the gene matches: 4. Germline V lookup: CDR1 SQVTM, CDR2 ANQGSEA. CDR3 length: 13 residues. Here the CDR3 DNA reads TGCAGCGTTGGGGACAGGGATCTAGATACGCAGTATTTT. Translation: CSVGDRDLDTQYF.

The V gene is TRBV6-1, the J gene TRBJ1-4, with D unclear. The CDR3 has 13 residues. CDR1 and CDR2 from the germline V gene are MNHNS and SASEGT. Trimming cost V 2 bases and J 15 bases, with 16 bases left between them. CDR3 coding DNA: TGTGCCAGCAGTGAACGAGACGGGAATTCATTGTTTTTT. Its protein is CASSERDGNSLFF.

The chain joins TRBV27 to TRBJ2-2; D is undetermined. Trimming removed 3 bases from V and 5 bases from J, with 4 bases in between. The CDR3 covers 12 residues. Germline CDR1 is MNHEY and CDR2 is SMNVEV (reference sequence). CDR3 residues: CASSFATGELFF. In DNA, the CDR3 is TGTGCCAGCAGTTTCGCTACCGGGGAGCTGTTTTTT.

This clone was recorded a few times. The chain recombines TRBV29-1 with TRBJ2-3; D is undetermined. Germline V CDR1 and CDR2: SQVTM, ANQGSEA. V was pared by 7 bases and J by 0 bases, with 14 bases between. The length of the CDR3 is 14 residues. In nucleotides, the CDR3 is TGCAGCGCGCATGGCGGCCTTAGCACAGATACGCAGTATTTT. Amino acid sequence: CSAHGGLSTDTQYF.

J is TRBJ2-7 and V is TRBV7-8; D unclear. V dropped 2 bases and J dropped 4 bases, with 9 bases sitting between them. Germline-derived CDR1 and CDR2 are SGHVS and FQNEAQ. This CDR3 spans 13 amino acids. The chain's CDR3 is CASSLSRVYEQYF. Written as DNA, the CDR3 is TGTGCCAGCAGCTTATCTCGGGTGTACGAGCAGTACTTC.

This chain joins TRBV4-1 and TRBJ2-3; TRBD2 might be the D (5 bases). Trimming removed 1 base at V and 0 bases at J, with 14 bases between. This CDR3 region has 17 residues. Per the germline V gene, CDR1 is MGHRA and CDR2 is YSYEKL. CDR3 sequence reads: CASSQVLQTTSTDTQYF. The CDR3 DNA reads TGCGCCAGCAGCCAAGTGTTACAGACTACTAGCACAGATACGCAGTATTTT.

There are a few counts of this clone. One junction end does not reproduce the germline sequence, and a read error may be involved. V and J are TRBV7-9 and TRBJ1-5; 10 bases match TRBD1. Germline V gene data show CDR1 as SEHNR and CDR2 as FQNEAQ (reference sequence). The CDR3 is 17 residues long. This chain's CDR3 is CASSLVSGQGGNQSQHF. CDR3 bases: TGTGCCAGCAGCTTAGTTTCTGGACAGGGGGGGAATCAGTCCCAGCATTTT.

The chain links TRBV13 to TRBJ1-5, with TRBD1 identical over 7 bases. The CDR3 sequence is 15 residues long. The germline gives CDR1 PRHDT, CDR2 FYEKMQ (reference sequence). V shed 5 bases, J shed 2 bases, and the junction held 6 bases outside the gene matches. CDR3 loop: CASSGQGEGNQPQHF. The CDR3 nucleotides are TGTGCCAGCAGCGGCCAGGGGGAAGGCAATCAGCCCCAGCATTTT. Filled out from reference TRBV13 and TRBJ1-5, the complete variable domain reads AAGVIQSPRHLIKEKRETATLKCYPIPRHDTVYWYQQGPGQDPQFLISFYEKMQSDKGSIPDRFSAQQFSDYHSELNMSSLELGDSALYFCASSGQGEGNQPQHFGDGTRLSIL.

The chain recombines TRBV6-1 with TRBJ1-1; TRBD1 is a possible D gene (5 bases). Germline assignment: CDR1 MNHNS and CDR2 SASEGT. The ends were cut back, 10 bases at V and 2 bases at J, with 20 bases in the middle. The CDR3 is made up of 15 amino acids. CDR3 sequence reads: CAIRRTTQANTEAFF. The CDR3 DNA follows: TGTGCCATAAGACGGACAACGCAGGCTAACACTGAAGCTTTCTTT.

The CDR3 region is CASSSRGRDTQYF. The DNA for the CDR3 is TGTGCCAGCAGTAGCAGGGGCAGAGATACGCAGTATTTT. The chain joins TRBV6-6 to TRBJ2-3, with D possibly being TRBD1 (6 bases). Germline V gene sequence: CDR1 MNHNY, CDR2 SVGAGI (reference sequence). The CDR3 sequence is 13 residues long. V lost 5 bases, J lost 5 bases, and 11 bases lay in between.

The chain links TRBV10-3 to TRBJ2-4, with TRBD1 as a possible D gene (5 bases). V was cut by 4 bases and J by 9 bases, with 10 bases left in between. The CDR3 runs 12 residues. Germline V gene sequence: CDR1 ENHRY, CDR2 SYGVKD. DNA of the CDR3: TGTGCCATCAGTGTCCAGGGTGTCATTCAGTACTTC. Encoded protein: CAISVQGVIQYF.

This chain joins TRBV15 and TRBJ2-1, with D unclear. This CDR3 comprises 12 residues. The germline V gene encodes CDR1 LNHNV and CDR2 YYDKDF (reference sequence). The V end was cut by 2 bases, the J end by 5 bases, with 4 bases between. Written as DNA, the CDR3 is TGTGCCACCAGCAGAACGAACAATGAGCAGTTCTTC. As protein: CATSRTNNEQFF.

Written as DNA, the CDR3 is TGTGCCAGCAGCGTAGGGGCAGGGAACACTGAAGCTTTCTTT. Amino acids: CASSVGAGNTEAFF. This chain joins TRBV9 and TRBJ1-1; D unclear. CDR1 is SGDLS and CDR2 is YYNGEE in the germline V gene. This CDR3 is 14 amino acids long. Trimming cost V 0 bases and J 1 base, with 7 bases left between them.

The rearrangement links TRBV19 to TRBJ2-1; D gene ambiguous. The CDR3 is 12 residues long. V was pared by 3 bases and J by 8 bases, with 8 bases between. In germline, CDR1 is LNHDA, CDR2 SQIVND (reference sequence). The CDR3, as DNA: TGTGCCAGTAGTATGGGTGGACATGAGCAGTTCTTC. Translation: CASSMGGHEQFF. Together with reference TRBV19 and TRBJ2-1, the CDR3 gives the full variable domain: DGGITQSPKYLFRKEGQNVTLSCEQNLNHDAMYWYRQDPGQGLRLIYYSQIVNDFQKGDIAEGYSVSREKKESFPLTVTSAQKNPTAFYLCASSMGGHEQFFGPGTRLTVL.

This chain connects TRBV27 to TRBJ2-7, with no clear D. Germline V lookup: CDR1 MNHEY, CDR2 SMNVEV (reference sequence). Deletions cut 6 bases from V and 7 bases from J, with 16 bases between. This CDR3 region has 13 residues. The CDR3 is CASRRYRVWEQYF. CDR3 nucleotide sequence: TGTGCCAGCAGGCGATATAGGGTTTGGGAGCAGTACTTC.

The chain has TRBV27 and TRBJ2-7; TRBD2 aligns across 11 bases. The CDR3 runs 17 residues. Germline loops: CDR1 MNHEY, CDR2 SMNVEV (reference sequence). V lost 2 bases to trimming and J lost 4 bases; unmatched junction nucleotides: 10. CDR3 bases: TGTGCCAGCAGTTTAACCGGGCTAGCGGGAGGTGAATACGAGCAGTACTTC. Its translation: CASSLTGLAGGEYEQYF.